This record looks at one T cell receptor beta chain sequence and its context. What it binds is not known. This sample is drawn from a study of molecular identifiers for immune sequencing clone quantification. Study in general: Replicate experiments took RNA from around 18,000 or 91,000 naive CD8 cells, divided it five ways and sequenced four.

Germline values: CDR1 MGHRA, CDR2 YSYEKL. This CDR3 is built from 15 residues. V lost 5 bases and J 4 bases, leaving 17 bases between the germline ends. The use of previously described methods and listed TCR primers produced the bulk TCR libraries. One entry per CDR3 protein, called by TCRdb with MiXCR from the PCR reads. The table lists fewer than 350,000 distinct CDR3 sequences, roughly a quarter of them singletons. Overall study findings and caveats: Spiked Jurkat TCR RNA originating from one cell could reportedly be identified amid approximately 950,000 naive cells.

The TCR originated in a human donor in good health. Some libraries in this study had Jurkat cell RNA spiked in. The V gene is TRBV4-1, the J gene TRBJ1-2; TRBD1 might be the D (5 bases). The sample was naive CD8+ T cells from blood, with Jurkat cell RNA spiked in. Subset in this sample: FACS-sorted CD8+CD4-CCR7+CD45RA+ naive T cells. CDR3 coding DNA: TGCGCCAGCAGCGACAGAAGCCTAAATCTCTATGGCTACACCTTC. It translates to CASSDRSLNLYGYTF.